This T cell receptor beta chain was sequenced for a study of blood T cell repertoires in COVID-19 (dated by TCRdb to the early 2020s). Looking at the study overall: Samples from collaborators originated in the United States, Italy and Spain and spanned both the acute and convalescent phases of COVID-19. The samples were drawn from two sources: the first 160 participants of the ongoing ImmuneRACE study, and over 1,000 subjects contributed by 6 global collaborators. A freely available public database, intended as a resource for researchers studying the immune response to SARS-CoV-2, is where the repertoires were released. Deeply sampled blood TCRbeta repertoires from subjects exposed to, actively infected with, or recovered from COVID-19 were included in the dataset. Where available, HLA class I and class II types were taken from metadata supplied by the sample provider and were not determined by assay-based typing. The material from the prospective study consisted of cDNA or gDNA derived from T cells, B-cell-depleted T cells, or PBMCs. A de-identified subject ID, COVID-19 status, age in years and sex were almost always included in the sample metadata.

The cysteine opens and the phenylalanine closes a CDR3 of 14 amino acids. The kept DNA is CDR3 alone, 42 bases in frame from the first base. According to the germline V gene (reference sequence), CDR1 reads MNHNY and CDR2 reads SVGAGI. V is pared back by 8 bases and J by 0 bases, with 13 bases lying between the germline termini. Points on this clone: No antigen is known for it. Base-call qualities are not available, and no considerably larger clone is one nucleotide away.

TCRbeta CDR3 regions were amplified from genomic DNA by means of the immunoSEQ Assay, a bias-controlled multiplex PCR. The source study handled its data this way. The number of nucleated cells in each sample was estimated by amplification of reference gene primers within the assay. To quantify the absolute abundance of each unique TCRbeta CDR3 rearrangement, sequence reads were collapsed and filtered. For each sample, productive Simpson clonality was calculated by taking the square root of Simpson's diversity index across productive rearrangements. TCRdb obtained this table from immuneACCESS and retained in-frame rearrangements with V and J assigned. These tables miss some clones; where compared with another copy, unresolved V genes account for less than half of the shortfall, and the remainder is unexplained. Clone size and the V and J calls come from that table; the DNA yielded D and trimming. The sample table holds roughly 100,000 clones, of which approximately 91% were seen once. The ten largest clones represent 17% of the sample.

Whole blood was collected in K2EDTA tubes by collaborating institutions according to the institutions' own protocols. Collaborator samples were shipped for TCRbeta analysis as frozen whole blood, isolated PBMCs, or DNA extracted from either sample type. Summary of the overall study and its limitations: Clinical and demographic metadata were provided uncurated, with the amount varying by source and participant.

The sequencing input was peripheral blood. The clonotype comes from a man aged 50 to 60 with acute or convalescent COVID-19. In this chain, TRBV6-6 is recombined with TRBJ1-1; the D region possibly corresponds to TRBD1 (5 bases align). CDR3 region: CASEPDSLNTEAFF. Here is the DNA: TGTGCCAGCGAGCCAGACAGCCTGAACACTGAAGCTTTCTTT.